This T cell receptor (beta chain) was identified during a study of T cell responses to AZD1222 COVID-19 vaccine. About this clone itself: Its antigen remains unidentified.

The data were produced by immunoSEQ multiplex PCR, yet TCRdb's version contains in-frame clones alone and is incomplete. The sample has 130,000 or so clones, more than 85% seen once. Germline CDR1 reads SGHDT; CDR2 reads YYEEEE. With 4 bases removed from V and 0 bases from J, the gap between germline ends came to 8 bases. There are 13 residues in the CDR3. Notes on the study in general: Dominant at 160-218 and 743-854, vaccine-associated CD4 TCRs also spanned spike. Nearly half of spike-specific TCRs reportedly target variant regions that are unmutated in the B.1.351 and B.1.1.7 variants. Two doses of AZD1222 preceded a rise in Spike-specific TCR breadth and depth.

This chain connects TRBV5-6 to TRBJ2-7, with D maybe TRBD1 (6 bases). This TCR derives from an adult in good health. Specimen: peripheral blood, collected on day 0 of AZD1222 vaccination. CDR3 in amino acids: CASSEGHSYEQYF. In nucleotides, the CDR3 is TGTGCCAGCAGCGAGGGACACTCCTACGAGCAGTACTTC.